There are many counts of the clone carrying this T cell receptor beta chain. These data come from a study of regulatory T cells in long-lasting Graves disease. Time point of the sample: newly diagnosed GD, antithyroid drugs for less than 3 months. PBMCs provided the RNA from which the TCR library was made. Graves' disease diagnosis used American Thyroid Association guidelines. Sequencing libraries for TCR beta were prepared with iRepertoire HTBI primers and Arm-PCR of CDR3 regions. TCRdb ran MiXCR on the multiplex PCR reads and lists one entry per CDR3 protein. This table has more than 350,000 distinct CDR3 sequences, about 16% appearing once. Germline V gene data show CDR1 as MNHEY and CDR2 as SMNVEV (reference sequence). This CDR3 has 16 amino acids. Trimming left V 6 bases short and J 2 bases short, with 18 bases between. These data also featured in a second study, about T cells in Graves' hyperthyroidism and ophthalmopathy. That paper states: An absence of ophthalmopathy progression within 18 months meant stable Graves' hyperthyroidism. Newly diagnosed patients aged 18 to 65 had hyperthyroidism of under 2 months' duration.

This TCR was recovered from a woman in her twenties or thirties with Graves disease. The V call is TRBV27, the J call TRBJ2-3; D is undetermined. Sequencing used peripheral blood mononuclear cells (PBMCs), obtained at new diagnosis, from a patient treated with antithyroid drugs. In DNA form, the CDR3 reads TGTGCCAGCAGGACCTTTCCGGGCACCGACACAGATACGCAGTATTTT. It specifies CASRTFPGTDTDTQYF.